The rows below give T cell receptor beta chains drawn from one sample of a study of shared clonotypes between healthy human individuals. The protocol was immunoSEQ multiplex PCR, while the TCRdb copy is restricted to in-frame clones and leaves out a portion. The profile shows 850,000 to 1,200,000 clones, roughly 80% of them singletons. Sequenced sample: memory CD4+ T cells sorted from blood. These receptors were collected from a man between 18 and 29 years old in good health. Both conserved end residues are part of each CDR3. D genes are given only for firm matches. Size values are once, few and many counts, or a class for expanded clones, and some rows have none.

- TRBJ2-1 - TRBV5-4 TGTGCCAGCAGCCCTGTTAGGTTCTTC CASSPVRFF
TRBD2 TRBJ2-3 many TRBV5-4 TGTGCCAGCAGCCTCGGGGGAACGGGGGGGCCAGCGGATACGCAGTATTTT CASSLGGTGGPADTQYF
- TRBJ1-4 - TRBV7-2 TGTGCCAGCAGCTTCCCCGAACAGGGCGCAACTAATGAAAAACTGTTTTTT CASSFPEQGATNEKLFF
TRBD2 TRBJ2-5 - TRBV18 TGTGCCAGCTCACCACCGGGACTAGCGGGGGGAATTCAAGAGACCCAGTACTTC CASSPPGLAGGIQETQYF
- TRBJ2-7 - TRBV30 TGTGCCTGGAGTTCTAAGGGACAAGGGTCCTACGAGCAGTACTTC CAWSSKGQGSYEQYF
- TRBJ2-7 - TRBV2 TGTGCCAGCAGCGAACCAGGAATCTCCTACGAGCAGTACTTC CASSEPGISYEQYF
TRBD1 TRBJ1-1 - TRBV18 TGTGCCAGCTCACCACCGGGACAGGGGGGAGCTTTCTTT CASSPPGQGGAFF
TRBD2 TRBJ2-5 - TRBV2 TGTGCCAGCAGTGCGCTGGGAGGGGTAGGGGAGACCCAGTACTTC CASSALGGVGETQYF
TRBD2 TRBJ2-1 - TRBV18 TGTGCCAGCTCATTAGGACTAGCGGGTGGGTTCGGCAATGAGCAGTTCTTC CASSLGLAGGFGNEQFF
- TRBJ1-2 - TRBV6-5 TGTGCCAGCGGGGGGGGCGGCTATGGCTACACCTTC CASGGGGYGYTF
- TRBJ1-5 - TRBV6-6 TGTGCCAGCAGGGACAGTCAACCCCAGCATTTT CASRDSQPQHF
- TRBJ1-1 - TRBV7-9 TGTGCCAGCAGCTTAAGGACAAGCTCTAGGAATACTGAAGCTTTCTTT CASSLRTSSRNTEAFF
- TRBJ1-3 - TRBV10-3 TGTGCCATCGGAGGGTCCTCTGGAAACACCATATATTTT CAIGGSSGNTIYF
- TRBJ2-1 few TRBV5-1 TGCGCCAGCAGCTCGGCCCCCGGGGAGTGGAATGAGCAGTTCTTC CASSSAPGEWNEQFF
- TRBJ2-3 - TRBV28 TGTGCCAGCAGTTTAGAGGGGCGGATGTCTACAGATACGCAGTATTTT CASSLEGRMSTDTQYF
- TRBJ1-4 - TRBV2 TGTGCCAGCAGGGGGGGGCAGGGCCCCTATAATGAAAAACTGTTTTTT CASRGGQGPYNEKLFF
- TRBJ1-5 - TRBV7-2 TGTGCCAGCAGCTTCGGTGCGGGGAGCAATCAGCCCCAGCATTTT CASSFGAGSNQPQHF
- TRBJ2-1 many TRBV5-1 TGCGCCAGCAGCGGGGCTAGCGACCCCTACAATGAGCAGTTCTTC CASSGASDPYNEQFF
- TRBJ1-3 - TRBV9 TGTGCCAGCAGCGTAGTGCCAGTCTCCTCTGGAAACACCATATATTTT CASSVVPVSSGNTIYF
- TRBJ1-1 - TRBV11-3 TGTGCCAGCAGCTTATTAGGGAACACTGAAGCTTTCTTT CASSLLGNTEAFF